Shown below are 28 T cell receptor beta chains from a single sample sequenced in a study of T cells after yellow fever vaccination. TCRdb reprocessed the 5' RACE reads with MiXCR, giving one entry per CDR3 protein. The sample yields just over 300,000 distinct CDR3 sequences, 3.6% seen once. The sample here was PBMCs, taken on the day of the yellow fever booster vaccination. The receptors derive from a man between 18 and 35 years old who received the YFV17D yellow fever vaccine.

In this sample, this clonotype turned up many times. The chain couples TRBV9 to TRBJ1-5; maybe TRBD1 (5 bases). V shed 4 bases and J shed 5 bases, with 13 bases lying between them. CDR1 is SGDLS and CDR2 is YYNGEE in the germline V gene. The CDR3 extends over 14 amino acids. DNA of the CDR3: TGTGCCAGCAGCCGAGGGGTAGACGATCAGCCCCAGCATTTT. It is translated as CASSRGVDDQPQHF. The full variable domain, in which reference TRBV9 and TRBJ1-5 provide the parts outside the CDR3, is DSGVTQTPKHLITATGQRVTLRCSPRSGDLSVYWYQQSLDQGLQFLIQYYNGEERAKGNILERFSAQQFPDLHSELNLSSLELGDSALYFCASSRGVDDQPQHFGDGTRLSIL.

The chain uses TRBV4-1 and TRBJ1-2, with no clear D. The V gene's germline CDR1 is MGHRA and CDR2 YSYEKL. The CDR3 consists of 15 residues. Trimming took 1 base from V and 0 from J, leaving 9 bases between them. The CDR3 is CASSQVLVTNYGYTF. CDR3 bases: TGCGCCAGCAGCCAAGTGCTTGTAACTAACTATGGCTACACCTTC.

This clonotype was counted at least ten times. CDR3 sequence: CASSQEAGGLVRITDTQYF. The CDR3 DNA reads as TGCGCCAGCAGCCAAGAGGCGGGAGGACTAGTTCGTATCACAGATACGCAGTATTTT. The V gene is TRBV4-1, the J gene TRBJ2-3; 8 bases are shared with TRBD2. The J segment lost 2 bases and the V segment lost 0 bases, leaving 13 bases of the junction unmatched. Per germline, CDR1 MGHRA and CDR2 YSYEKL. The CDR3 loop spans 19 amino acids.

This clonotype was recorded many times. J is TRBJ2-3 and V is TRBV10-3, with 9 bases lining up with TRBD2. V trimming: 2 bases; J trimming: 4 bases; junction bases outside the gene matches: 4. Per the germline V gene, CDR1 is ENHRY and CDR2 is SYGVKD. The CDR3 runs 15 residues. DNA for the CDR3: TGTGCCATCAGTGAGGTGCGGGGGGGCCCAGATACGCAGTATTTT. This gives the protein CAISEVRGGPDTQYF.

The chain recombines TRBV6-2 or TRBV6-3 with TRBJ1-2, with TRBD1 matching over 8 bases. Germline V lookup: CDR1 MNHEY, CDR2 SVGEGT. V shed 5 bases, J shed 12 bases, and the junction held 5 bases outside the gene matches. There are 11 residues in the CDR3. In DNA form, the CDR3 reads TGTGCCAGCAGTGCCGGGACAGGTCACACCTTC. Translating gives CASSAGTGHTF.

This clonotype was seen a few times. This rearrangement joins TRBV3-1 to TRBJ2-5; D is possibly TRBD1 (5 bases). This CDR3 is built from 12 residues. Looked up from germline, CDR1 is LGHDT and CDR2 is YNNKEL (reference sequence). V was cut by 8 bases and J by 1 base, with 8 bases left in between. Written as DNA, the CDR3 is TGTGCCAGCGCAGGGCCCCAAGAGACCCAGTACTTC. Its protein is CASAGPQETQYF.

This chain connects TRBV11-3 to TRBJ1-1; D call uncertain. Deletions cut 0 bases from V and 9 bases from J, with 11 bases between. Germline V gives CDR1 SGHNT, CDR2 YENEEA. The CDR3 is 13 residues long. CDR3 nucleotide sequence: TGTGCCAGCAGCTTAGATCCGGGTTCAAAAGCTTTCTTT. Protein: CASSLDPGSKAFF.

This clonotype was seen repeatedly, ten times or more. V is TRBV6-5 and J is TRBJ2-5; D is unresolved. V was clipped by 8 bases and J by 5 bases, with 12 bases between them. This CDR3 is 12 amino acids long. Germline CDR1 MNHEY, CDR2 SVGAGI. CDR3 protein: CASARADETQYF. CDR3 DNA: TGTGCCAGCGCCCGGGCTGATGAGACCCAGTACTTC.

The sample holds a few counts of this clonotype. V gene TRBV12-3 or TRBV12-4 combines with J gene TRBJ2-7; 8 nucleotides agree with TRBD2. The CDR3 covers 15 residues. Losses at the gene ends were 1 base for V and 1 base for J; bases not matched to a gene: 3. This CDR3 reads CASSLGSGVSYEQYF. The CDR3 bases are TGTGCCAGCAGTTTAGGTAGCGGGGTATCCTACGAGCAGTACTTC.

This clonotype was seen a few times. The CDR3 coding sequence is TGCGCCAGCAGCTCGGCCTTGGGGAATGAAAAACTGTTTTTT. Translated, it gives CASSSALGNEKLFF. This rearrangement joins TRBV5-1 to TRBJ1-4; unclear D gene. CDR1 is SGHRS and CDR2 is YFSETQ in the germline V gene. The CDR3 is 14 residues long. Trimming removed 3 bases from V and 5 bases from J, with 11 bases in between.

The table lists this clonotype with many counts. The chain joins TRBV6-1 to TRBJ2-3; the D call may be TRBD1 or TRBD2 (6 bases each). The germline V gene encodes CDR1 MNHNS and CDR2 SASEGT. V gave up 7 bases and J gave up 2 bases, with 10 bases separating them. CDR3 length equals 13 residues. As DNA, the CDR3 is TGTGCCAGCACACGGGGGCTCACAGATACGCAGTATTTT. Translated: CASTRGLTDTQYF.

Ten or more counts support this clonotype. The chain joins TRBV5-1 to TRBJ2-3; TRBD2 might be the D (5 bases). The V gene's germline CDR1 is SGHRS and CDR2 YFSETQ. V lost 0 bases, J lost 0 bases, and 14 bases lay in between. CDR3 length: 17 amino acids. The CDR3 DNA reads TGCGCCAGCAGCTTGGCCGGGAAGCGGACCAGCACAGATACGCAGTATTTT. This encodes CASSLAGKRTSTDTQYF.

There are many counts of this clonotype. The chain links TRBV7-9 to TRBJ2-7; D not resolved. This CDR3 spans 13 amino acids. Trimming cost V 3 bases and J 3 bases, with 9 bases left between them. From germline, CDR1 is SEHNR and CDR2 FQNEAQ (reference sequence). Here the CDR3 DNA reads TGTGCCAGCAGCTTGTACAGCATCTACGAGCAGTACGTC. It codes for CASSLYSIYEQYV.

Only a few counts were recorded for this clonotype. J is TRBJ1-1 and V is TRBV18; unclear D gene. Germline V lookup: CDR1 KGHSH, CDR2 LQKENI. This CDR3 is 13 amino acids long. Trimming left V 3 bases short and J 0 bases short, with 5 bases between. The CDR3 is CASSPTMNTEAFF. CDR3 DNA: TGTGCCAGCTCACCTACCATGAACACTGAAGCTTTCTTT.

The sample holds a few counts of this clonotype. This chain connects TRBV6-2 or TRBV6-3 to TRBJ2-7; D gene uncertain. V lost 4 bases and J lost 4, with 8 bases in between. The germline gives CDR1 MNHEY, CDR2 SVGEGT. This CDR3 comprises 12 residues. The CDR3 DNA reads as TGTGCCAGCAGTTTCGGACGGTACGAGCAGTACGTC. Translation: CASSFGRYEQYV.

The chain is built from TRBV2 and TRBJ2-3; possibly TRBD1 for D (6 bases). The CDR3 length is 14 residues. CDR1 is SNHLY, CDR2 FYNNEI, per germline. Trimming stripped 8 bases from V and 1 base from J, with 13 bases between. The CDR3: CASRPRQGTDTQYF. The DNA for the CDR3 is TGTGCCAGCCGCCCCCGACAGGGCACAGATACGCAGTATTTT.

This chain links TRBV20-1 with TRBJ2-1; 11 nucleotides align to TRBD2. The CDR3 has 17 residues. The V segment lost 6 bases and the J segment 6 bases; nucleotides outside the gene matches: 16. Germline loops: CDR1 DFQATT, CDR2 SNEGSKA (reference sequence). This CDR3 is CSAAGLAVPLPLNEQFF. Here the CDR3 DNA reads TGCAGTGCCGCGGGACTAGCGGTACCCCTCCCCCTCAATGAGCAGTTCTTC.

In its sample, this clonotype was seen many times. The chain joins TRBV7-2 to TRBJ2-5, with 10 bases matching TRBD2. J was trimmed by 1 base and V by 4 bases; bases with no gene match: 3. The CDR3 has 15 residues. Germline loops: CDR1 SGHTA, CDR2 FQGNSA. CDR3 bases: TGTGCCAGCAGCTATAGCGGGGGGATCCAAGAGACCCAGTACTTC. Translated: CASSYSGGIQETQYF.

V is TRBV27 and J is TRBJ2-7; D unresolved. Germline V CDR1 and CDR2: MNHEY, SMNVEV (reference sequence). The V and J ends lost 6 bases and 5 bases respectively, with 14 bases between them. CDR3 size: 13 residues. The CDR3 nucleotides are TGTGCCAGCAGCTCCCTCCTTTGGGACGAGCAGTACTTC. Translation: CASSSLLWDEQYF.

This clonotype has a handful of counts. J is TRBJ1-2 and V is TRBV4-3, with unresolved D. Deletions cut 0 bases from V and 6 bases from J, with 14 bases between. The CDR3 is 15 residues long. The germline V gene has CDR1 LGHNA and CDR2 YSLEER. This CDR3 reads CASSQERHSSNGYTF. The CDR3 DNA follows: TGCGCCAGCAGCCAAGAACGGCACTCGTCTAATGGCTACACCTTC.

The genes are TRBV5-5 and TRBJ1-4; D not certain. V was clipped by 2 bases and J by 0 bases, with 11 bases between them. The CDR3 covers 16 residues. The germline gives CDR1 SGHKS, CDR2 YYEKEE (reference sequence). CDR3 coding DNA: TGTGCCAGCAGCTTTTATCTCGGCTCAACTAATGAAAAACTGTTTTTT. As protein: CASSFYLGSTNEKLFF.

The table lists this clonotype with many counts. This sequence joins TRBV7-2 and TRBJ2-5, with D unclear. Germline assignment: CDR1 SGHTA and CDR2 FQGNSA. The V end lost 5 bases, the J end lost 1 base, and 8 bases lay between the germline ends. The CDR3 is 13 amino acids. CDR3 protein: CASSPMIQETQYF. As DNA, the CDR3 is TGTGCCAGCAGCCCGATGATCCAAGAGACCCAGTACTTC.

This clonotype showed up many times. V gene TRBV14 combines with J gene TRBJ2-1; TRBD1 agrees at 7 bases. The CDR3 extends over 14 amino acids. Per germline, CDR1 SGHDN and CDR2 FVKESK. V dropped 4 bases and J dropped 4; count of bases not matched to a gene: 4. CDR3 region: CASSLGQAYNEQFF. The CDR3, as DNA: TGTGCCAGCAGCCTTGGACAGGCTTACAATGAGCAGTTCTTC.

This clonotype was picked up many times. The chain is built from TRBV7-3 and TRBJ2-3; possibly TRBD1 for D (5 bases). The CDR3 runs 13 residues. The V and J ends lost 3 bases and 4 bases respectively, with 8 bases between them. The V gene's germline CDR1 is SGHTA and CDR2 FQGTGA. Written as DNA, the CDR3 is TGTGCCAGCAGCTTCCAGGGCTCAGATACGCAGTATTTT. Translated: CASSFQGSDTQYF.

In its sample, this clonotype was seen many times. The chain uses TRBV6-2 or TRBV6-3 and TRBJ1-5, with D possibly matching TRBD1 (5 bases). Germline V gene data show CDR1 as MNHEY and CDR2 as SVGEGT. The CDR3 is 14 residues long. V dropped 2 bases and J dropped 7 bases, with 12 bases sitting between them. The CDR3: CASSYPGAGQPQHF. The CDR3 DNA follows: TGTGCCAGCAGTTACCCCGGGGCGGGACAGCCCCAGCATTTT.

The chain is built from TRBV20-1 and TRBJ1-4; 8 nucleotides line up with TRBD1. The germline CDR1 and CDR2 sequences are DFQATT and SNEGSKA (reference sequence). After removal of 1 base from V and 13 bases from J, the junction contained 8 bases not matched to a gene. This CDR3 is 13 amino acids long. The CDR3 bases are TGCAGTGCTAGAGGACAGGGGACCGAGGGACTGTTTTTT. Its protein is CSARGQGTEGLFF.

This clonotype was counted ten times or more. The V call is TRBV29-1, the J call TRBJ2-1; 9 bases fit TRBD1. The V gene end was trimmed by 7 bases and the J gene end by 3 bases; junction bases not matched to a gene: 7. The CDR3 contains 14 residues. CDR1 is SQVTM, CDR2 ANQGSEA, per germline. The CDR3: CSARTGDNYNEQFF. The CDR3 nucleotides are TGCAGCGCCCGGACAGGGGATAACTACAATGAGCAGTTCTTC.

This clonotype showed up just a few times. The V gene is TRBV12-3 or TRBV12-4, the J gene TRBJ2-4, with TRBD1 identical over 7 bases. The CDR3 spans 15 residues. With 5 bases clipped from V and 7 bases from J, the junction kept 11 bases outside the gene matches. The CDR3 protein is CASSDTGDLGNIQYF. The CDR3 bases are TGTGCCAGCAGTGACACAGGGGATCTCGGCAACATTCAGTACTTC.